Presented here are 9 T cell receptor beta chains from one specimen sequenced in a study of technical replicates of blood from four donors. TCRdb keeps only in-frame clones here, not all; method: immunoSEQ multiplex PCR. The data show about 90,000 clones, roughly 90% seen once. Sequencing used T cells isolated from PBMCs. The receptors derive from a human donor in good health.

The V and J genes are TRBV5-1 and TRBJ2-7; D might be TRBD1 (6 bases). V was clipped by 3 bases and J by 7 bases, with 14 bases between them. Germline V gene sequence: CDR1 SGHRS, CDR2 YFSETQ. The CDR3 length is 13 residues. The CDR3 sequence is CASSSGQTEEQYF. The CDR3 DNA reads as TGCGCCAGCAGCTCTGGACAGACGGAGGAGCAGTACTTC.

The J gene is TRBJ1-1, the V gene TRBV4-1, with D tentatively TRBD1 (5 bases). The CDR3 has 15 residues. Trimming pared 0 bases from V and 5 bases from J, leaving 13 bases between. Looked up from germline, CDR1 is MGHRA and CDR2 is YSYEKL. The DNA for the CDR3 is TGCGCCAGCAGCCAAGAGACCTCAGGGATTACTGAAGCTTTCTTT. It codes for CASSQETSGITEAFF.

The CDR3 protein is CASSWDSPGQYTEAFF. In DNA, the CDR3 is TGTGCCAGCAGTTGGGACTCCCCGGGCCAATACACTGAAGCTTTCTTT. The rearrangement joins TRBV6-5 to TRBJ1-1, with D possibly matching TRBD1 (5 bases). V lost 4 bases and J 3 bases, leaving 18 bases between the germline ends. The germline V gene encodes CDR1 MNHEY and CDR2 SVGAGI. This CDR3 contains 16 residues.

The J gene is TRBJ2-7, the V gene TRBV7-6; D remains ambiguous. V was pared by 5 bases and J by 3 bases, with 11 bases between. Germline values: CDR1 SGHVS, CDR2 FNYEAQ. The CDR3 loop spans 13 amino acids. CDR3 DNA sequence: TGTGCCAGCAGCCCGTTCAGTGTCTACGAGCAGTACTTC. Protein sequence: CASSPFSVYEQYF.

The J gene is TRBJ2-2, the V gene TRBV28, with TRBD2 matching 8 bases. CDR1 is MDHEN, CDR2 SYDVKM, per germline. CDR3 length: 15 amino acids. After removal of 8 bases from V and 4 bases from J, the junction contained 9 bases not matched to a gene. The DNA of the CDR3 is TGTGCCAGCTATTCGCGGGGGGTCGCCACCGGGGAGCTGTTTTTT. Its protein product is CASYSRGVATGELFF.

The gene calls are TRBV7-9 and TRBJ2-1, with 12 bases fitting TRBD2. J gave up 8 bases and V 3 bases, and 2 bases lay outside the gene matches. Germline CDR1 reads SEHNR; CDR2 reads FQNEAQ (reference sequence). The CDR3 length is 14 residues. The CDR3 is CASSLTSGSDEQFF. The CDR3 DNA sequence: TGTGCCAGCAGCTTGACTAGCGGGAGTGATGAGCAGTTCTTC.

The V and J genes are TRBV5-1 and TRBJ2-5, with D uncertain. Germline V gene data show CDR1 as SGHRS and CDR2 as YFSETQ. With 0 bases removed from V and 1 base from J, the gap between germline ends came to 4 bases. The CDR3 is 13 amino acids. For the CDR3, the DNA is TGCGCCAGCAGCTTGGGGGCCCAAGAGACCCAGTACTTC. Translation gives CASSLGAQETQYF.

The chain couples TRBV2 to TRBJ1-5; TRBD1 matches at 11 bases. The CDR3 is 13 amino acids. V trimming: 6 bases; J trimming: 7 bases; junction bases outside the gene matches: 2. Germline V gene lookup returns CDR1 SNHLY and CDR2 FYNNEI. As DNA, the CDR3 is TGTGCCAGCAGCGGGGACAGGGGGCAGCCCCAGCATTTT. This translates into CASSGDRGQPQHF.

The chain links TRBV15 to TRBJ2-7, with a possible D match to TRBD1 (6 bases). The germline V gene has CDR1 LNHNV and CDR2 YYDKDF (reference sequence). CDR3 length: 13 residues. V was pared by 11 bases and J by 2 bases, with 16 bases between. The CDR3: CAVRGTVTYEQYF. Here the CDR3 DNA reads TGTGCCGTCAGGGGCACCGTTACCTACGAGCAGTACTTC. The full variable domain, completed using reference TRBV15 and TRBJ2-7, is DAMVIQNPRYQVTQFGKPVTLSCSQTLNHNVMYWYQQKSSQAPKLLFHYYDKDFNNEADTPDNFQSRRPNTSFCFLDIRSPGLGDTAMYLCAVRGTVTYEQYFGPGTRLTVT.